This T cell receptor (beta chain) was profiled in a study of blood T cell repertoires in COVID-19. Overall study context: Donors in the United States, Italy and Spain gave samples during acute or convalescent COVID-19. T cells, B-cell-depleted T cells, or PBMCs provided the cDNA or gDNA that served as material.

Only in-frame clones appear in the TCRdb table, and some are missing; sequencing was by immunoSEQ multiplex PCR. The sample has roughly 140,000 clones; more than 70% are singletons. From germline, CDR1 is SGHRS and CDR2 YFSETQ. CDR3 length: 17 residues. The V end lost 0 bases, the J end lost 7 bases, and 22 bases lay between the germline ends. The V gene is TRBV5-1, the J gene TRBJ2-5; D uncertain. The sequence was collected from a man aged 55-75 years with active or convalescent COVID-19. Sequencing was done on a sample of peripheral blood. CDR3 DNA sequence: TGCGCCAGCAGCTTGGGACCTAACGAAGTGGGCGCGAGGACCCAGTACTTC. This gives the protein CASSLGPNEVGARTQYF.